The entry below describes one T cell receptor beta chain. One end of the junction does not line up with germline, which may come from a read error. CDR1 and CDR2 from the germline V gene are SGHVS and FQNEAQ. There are 13 residues in the CDR3. The data belong to a study of blood T cell repertoires in COVID-19. Across the study: The United States, Italy and Spain supplied acute and convalescent COVID-19 samples. In each case, the material was cDNA or gDNA derived from T cells, B-cell-depleted T cells, or PBMCs.

Profiled with immunoSEQ multiplex PCR; TCRdb holds only in-frame clones, not every one. The top ten hold 4.6% of the sample, which has about 120,000 clones, 90% seen once. V gene TRBV7-8 combines with J gene TRBJ2-2; D is ambiguous. Sequencing input: peripheral blood. The TCR comes from a woman aged 45-60 years with acute or convalescent COVID-19. In DNA, the CDR3 is TGTGCCGGCAGCGACACAAGGACCGGGGAGCTGTTTTTT. Amino acid sequence: CAGSDTRTGELFF.